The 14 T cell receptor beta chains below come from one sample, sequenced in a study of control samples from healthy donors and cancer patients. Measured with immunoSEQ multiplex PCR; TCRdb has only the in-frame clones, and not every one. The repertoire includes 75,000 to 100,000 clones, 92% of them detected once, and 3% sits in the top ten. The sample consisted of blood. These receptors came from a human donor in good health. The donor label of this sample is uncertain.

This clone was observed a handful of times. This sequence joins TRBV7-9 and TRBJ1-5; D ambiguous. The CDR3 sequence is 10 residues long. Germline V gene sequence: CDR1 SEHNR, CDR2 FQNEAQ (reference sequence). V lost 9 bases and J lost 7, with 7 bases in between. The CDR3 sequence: CASPGQPQHF. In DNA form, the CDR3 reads TGTGCCAGTCCGGGGCAGCCCCAGCATTTT.

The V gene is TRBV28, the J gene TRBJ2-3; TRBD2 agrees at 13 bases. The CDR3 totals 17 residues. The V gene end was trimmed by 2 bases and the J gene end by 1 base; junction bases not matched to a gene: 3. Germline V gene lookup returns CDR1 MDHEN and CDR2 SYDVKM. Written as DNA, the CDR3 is TGTGCCAGCAGTTTAACCGGACTAGCGGGGGGCACAGATACGCAGTATTTT. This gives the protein CASSLTGLAGGTDTQYF.

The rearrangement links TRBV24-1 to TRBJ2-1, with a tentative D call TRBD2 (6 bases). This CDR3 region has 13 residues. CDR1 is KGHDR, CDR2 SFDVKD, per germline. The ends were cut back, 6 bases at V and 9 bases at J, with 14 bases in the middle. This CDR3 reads CATSRGGYGEQFF. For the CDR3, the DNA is TGTGCCACCAGTCGAGGAGGGTATGGTGAGCAGTTCTTC.

The CDR3 spells CASSGDRAIQPQHF. Here the CDR3 DNA reads TGTGCCAGCAGTGGGGACAGGGCCATTCAGCCCCAGCATTTT. The chain links TRBV2 to TRBJ1-5; 9 bases line up with TRBD1. The CDR3 is 14 amino acids. V lost 4 bases, J lost 6 bases, and 4 bases stayed unmatched. CDR1 is SNHLY and CDR2 is FYNNEI in the germline V gene.

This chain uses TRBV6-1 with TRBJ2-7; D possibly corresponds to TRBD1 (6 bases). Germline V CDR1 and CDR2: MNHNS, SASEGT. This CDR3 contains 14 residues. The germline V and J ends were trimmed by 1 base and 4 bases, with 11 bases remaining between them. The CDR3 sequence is CASSEGGQLYEQYV. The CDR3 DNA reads TGTGCCAGCAGTGAAGGGGGACAACTATACGAGCAGTACGTC.

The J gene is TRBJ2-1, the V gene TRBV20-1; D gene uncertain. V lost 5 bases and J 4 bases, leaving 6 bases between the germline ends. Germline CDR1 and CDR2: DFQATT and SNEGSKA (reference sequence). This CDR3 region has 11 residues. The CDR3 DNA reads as TGCAGTGCTTTGAGGTACAATGAGCAGTTCTTC. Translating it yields CSALRYNEQFF.

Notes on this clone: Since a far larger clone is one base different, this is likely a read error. The CDR3: CSVEVAGGGNQPQHF. CDR3 in DNA: TGCAGCGTTGAAGTGGCAGGGGGTGGGAATCAGCCCCAGCATTTT. The rearrangement links TRBV29-1 to TRBJ1-5; 7 nucleotides agree with TRBD1. Trimming removed 1 base from V and 4 bases from J; junction bases left unmatched: 7. The CDR3 loop spans 15 amino acids. CDR1 and CDR2 (germline): SQVTM, ANQGSEA.

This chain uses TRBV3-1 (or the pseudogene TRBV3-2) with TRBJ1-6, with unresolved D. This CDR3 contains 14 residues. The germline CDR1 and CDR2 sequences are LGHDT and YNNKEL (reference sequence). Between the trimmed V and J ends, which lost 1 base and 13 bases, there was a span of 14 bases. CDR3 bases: TGTGCCAGCAGCCAAGGATCGGATCTTTGGCCCCTCCACTTT. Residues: CASSQGSDLWPLHF.

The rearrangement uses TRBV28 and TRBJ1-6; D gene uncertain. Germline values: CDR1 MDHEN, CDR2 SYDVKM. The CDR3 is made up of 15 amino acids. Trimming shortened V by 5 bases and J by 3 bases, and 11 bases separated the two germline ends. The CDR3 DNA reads TGTGCCAGCAGTACCCGAGGCCTCTATAATTCACCCCTCCACTTT. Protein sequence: CASSTRGLYNSPLHF.

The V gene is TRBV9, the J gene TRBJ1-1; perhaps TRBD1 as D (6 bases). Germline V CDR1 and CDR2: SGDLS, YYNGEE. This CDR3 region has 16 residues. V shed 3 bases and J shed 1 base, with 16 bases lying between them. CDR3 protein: CASSATDLTGNTEAFF. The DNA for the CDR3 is TGTGCCAGCAGCGCCACAGACCTGACAGGGAACACTGAAGCTTTCTTT.

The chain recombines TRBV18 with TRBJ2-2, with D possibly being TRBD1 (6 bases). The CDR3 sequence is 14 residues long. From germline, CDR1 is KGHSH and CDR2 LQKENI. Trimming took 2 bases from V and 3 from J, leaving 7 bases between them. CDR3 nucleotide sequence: TGTGCCAGCTCACCAAAGGGGGACACCGGGGAGCTGTTTTTT. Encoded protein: CASSPKGDTGELFF.

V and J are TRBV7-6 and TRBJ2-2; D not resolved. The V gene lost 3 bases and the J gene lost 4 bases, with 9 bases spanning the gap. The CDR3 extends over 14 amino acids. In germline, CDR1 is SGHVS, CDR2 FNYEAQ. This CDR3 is CASSLAVRTGELFF. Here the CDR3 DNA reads TGTGCCAGCAGCTTGGCGGTACGCACCGGGGAGCTGTTTTTT.

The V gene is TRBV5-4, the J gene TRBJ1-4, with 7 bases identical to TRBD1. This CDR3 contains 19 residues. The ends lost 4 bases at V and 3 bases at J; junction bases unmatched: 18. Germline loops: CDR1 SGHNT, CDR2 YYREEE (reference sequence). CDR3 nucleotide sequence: TGTGCCAGCAGCCCGCCTCTTACAGGGGATGGGGTGGCTAATGAAAAACTGTTTTTT. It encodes CASSPPLTGDGVANEKLFF.

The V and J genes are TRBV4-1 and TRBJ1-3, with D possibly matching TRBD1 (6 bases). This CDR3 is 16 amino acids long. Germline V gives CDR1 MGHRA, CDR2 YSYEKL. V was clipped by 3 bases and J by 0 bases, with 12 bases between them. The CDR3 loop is CASSQQGISSGNTIYF. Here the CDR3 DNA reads TGCGCCAGCAGCCAGCAGGGGATATCCTCTGGAAACACCATATATTTT.